The TCR beta chain described here comes from a study of T-cell memory formation after mild COVID-19. Overall study: Among the donors, TCR clusters were largely specific to each donor.

Whole-study results and caveats: Clones that contracted from day 15 to 85 had balanced CD4/CD8; later expanders were CD4+ biased.

TCRalpha and TCRbeta libraries used 5'RACE with constant-segment primers and UMIs. TCRdb reanalysed the 5' RACE reads using MiXCR and keeps one entry per CDR3 protein. Of about 110,000 distinct CDR3 sequences in the sample, 15% to 20% are singletons; the top ten hold 5% to 7%. This CDR3 has 17 residues. Losses at the gene ends were 8 bases for V and 5 bases for J; bases not matched to a gene: 20. Germline values: CDR1 LGHNT, CDR2 FRNRAP. Of note for this clonotype: Its cognate antigen is unknown.

V usage is TRBV12-5 and J usage is TRBJ2-5; TRBD2 agrees at 7 bases. The sequence was obtained from a man younger than 35 who had mild COVID-19 (a few samples of this study predate the infection). Cell type and time point are not known. Input material: PBMCs or a T cell subset sorted from them (not recorded which). CDR3 sequence (DNA): TGTGCTAGTCGGTTCGGGCGCGGGGGAACCGCTTTGGAGACCCAGTACTTC. It translates to CASRFGRGGTALETQYF. The whole variable domain, remainder taken from reference TRBV12-5 and TRBJ2-5, is DARVTQTPRHKVTEMGQEVTMRCQPILGHNTVFWYRQTMMQGLELLAYFRNRAPLDDSGMPKDRFSAEMPDATLATLKIQPSEPRDSAVYFCASRFGRGGTALETQYFGPGTRLLVL.